Presented here are 26 T cell receptor beta chains from one specimen sequenced in a study of CD8 T cells in ankylosing spondylitis. TCRdb reprocessed the 5' RACE reads with MiXCR, giving one entry per CDR3 protein. Here the sample spans about 400,000 distinct CDR3 sequences, about 20% being singletons. These receptors' targets are unknown. Broader study findings: Typical of ankylosing spondylitis blood, it appeared, was a TCR beta motif of eight highly homologous variants.

The sample taken for sequencing was blood, either unsorted or a sorted T cell fraction (not recorded which). Receptors were obtained from a male donor with ankylosing spondylitis.

The chain links TRBV7-9 to TRBJ2-3, with a tentative D call TRBD2 (6 bases). Trimming left V 5 bases short and J 4 bases short, with 16 bases between. This CDR3 is built from 15 residues. The germline gives CDR1 SEHNR, CDR2 FQNEAQ (reference sequence). CDR3 amino acids: CASSPPSVAADTQYF. CDR3 nucleotides: TGTGCCAGCAGCCCCCCTAGCGTAGCGGCAGATACGCAGTATTTT.

This clonotype was counted between two and nine times. The rearrangement joins TRBV12-3 or TRBV12-4 to TRBJ2-1; 10 bases are a match to TRBD1. CDR3 length: 14 amino acids. Germline trimming cut 4 bases from V and 7 bases from J; bases unmatched to any gene: 4. In DNA form, the CDR3 reads TGTGCCAGCAGTTCCGGGACAGGGGTTAATGAGCAGTTCTTC. The encoded protein is CASSSGTGVNEQFF.

The chain combines TRBV3-1 with TRBJ1-3; the D is unclear. The length of the CDR3 is 14 residues. Trimming removed 0 bases at V and 2 bases at J, with 5 bases between. The germline V gene has CDR1 LGHDT and CDR2 YNNKEL (reference sequence). The CDR3 sequence is CASSQDGAGNTIYF. The CDR3 DNA is TGTGCCAGCAGCCAAGACGGTGCTGGAAACACCATATATTTT.

This rearrangement joins TRBV2 to TRBJ2-2; possibly TRBD1 or TRBD2 for D (7 bases each). Trimming pared 6 bases from V and 4 bases from J, leaving 15 bases between. Germline V gene data show CDR1 as SNHLY and CDR2 as FYNNEI. This CDR3 has 15 residues. The CDR3 protein is CASRGLRQGTGELFF. CDR3 bases: TGTGCCAGCAGGGGACTAAGACAGGGCACCGGGGAGCTGTTTTTT.

The chain employs TRBV9 and TRBJ2-3; TRBD2 agrees at 11 bases. The CDR3 has 16 residues. After removal of 4 bases from V and 6 bases from J, the junction contained 10 bases not matched to a gene. The germline V gene encodes CDR1 SGDLS and CDR2 YYNGEE. CDR3 sequence (DNA): TGTGCCAGCAGCCCCCGTCGACTAGCGGGGCCCGATACGCAGTATTTT. Protein: CASSPRRLAGPDTQYF. Full variable domain (outside the CDR3, taken from reference TRBV9 and TRBJ2-3): DSGVTQTPKHLITATGQRVTLRCSPRSGDLSVYWYQQSLDQGLQFLIQYYNGEERAKGNILERFSAQQFPDLHSELNLSSLELGDSALYFCASSPRRLAGPDTQYFGPGTRLTVL.

This clonotype was seen more than once but under ten times. The CDR3 spells CASSSSQGANVLTF. The CDR3 DNA reads TGTGCCAGCAGTTCGTCCCAGGGGGCCAACGTCCTGACTTTC. The V and J genes are TRBV6-5 and TRBJ2-6; D is uncertain. The CDR3 has 14 residues. Trimming left V 4 bases short and J 4 bases short, with 8 bases between. Germline V lookup: CDR1 MNHEY, CDR2 SVGAGI.

This chain uses TRBV7-3 with TRBJ1-1; unclear D gene. V lost 1 base, J lost 1 base, and 10 bases lay in between. The CDR3 extends over 15 amino acids. Germline-derived CDR1 and CDR2 are SGHTA and FQGTGA. The CDR3 DNA reads TGTGCCAGCAGCTTAAGAGTCGGCCCGAACACTGAAGCTTTCTTT. Its protein is CASSLRVGPNTEAFF. Supplemented by reference TRBV7-3 and TRBJ1-1, the full variable domain reads GAGVSQTPSNKVTEKGKYVELRCDPISGHTALYWYRQSLGQGPEFLIYFQGTGAADDSGLPNDRFFAVRPEGSVSTLKIQRTERGDSAVYLCASSLRVGPNTEAFFGQGTRLTVV.

This clonotype has only a few counts. This chain links TRBV7-9 with TRBJ2-3; D ambiguous. Trimming stripped 3 bases from V and 3 bases from J, with 19 bases between. This CDR3 spans 17 amino acids. Per the germline V gene, CDR1 is SEHNR and CDR2 is FQNEAQ (reference sequence). The CDR3 here is CASSFYRDTTGTDTQYF. CDR3 sequence (DNA): TGTGCCAGCAGCTTCTACCGAGACACCACCGGGACAGATACGCAGTATTTT.

This clonotype has a handful of counts. This chain links TRBV11-1 with TRBJ2-1, with 13 bases that match TRBD2. The CDR3 totals 17 residues. The J segment lost 2 bases and the V segment lost 5 bases, leaving 6 bases of the junction unmatched. Germline values: CDR1 SGHAT, CDR2 FQDESV (reference sequence). CDR3 residues: CASSKRTSGRPYNEQFF. The CDR3 nucleotides read TGTGCCAGCAGCAAGAGGACTAGCGGGAGACCCTACAATGAGCAGTTCTTC.

This chain links TRBV19 with TRBJ1-5, with D maybe TRBD1 (6 bases). In germline, CDR1 is LNHDA, CDR2 SQIVND (reference sequence). The V and J ends lost 4 bases and 0 bases respectively, with 16 bases between them. This CDR3 is built from 17 residues. The CDR3 region is CASSRGGTSYSNQPQHF. CDR3 coding DNA: TGTGCCAGTAGTAGGGGGGGGACAAGTTATAGCAATCAGCCCCAGCATTTT.

This clonotype has more than one count but fewer than ten. This rearrangement joins TRBV20-1 to TRBJ2-3, with D perhaps TRBD1 or TRBD2 (7 bases each). This CDR3 has 15 amino acids. CDR1 DFQATT and CDR2 SNEGSKA come from the germline V gene (reference sequence). The V gene lost 6 bases and the J gene lost 5 bases, with 21 bases spanning the gap. The CDR3 here is CSAQQGRGAGDTQYF. For the CDR3, the DNA is TGCAGTGCCCAACAGGGGAGGGGGGCTGGAGATACGCAGTATTTT.

With regard to this clonotype: One end of the junction does not line up with germline, which may come from a read error. The V and J genes are TRBV20-1 and TRBJ2-2; D ambiguous. The CDR3 loop spans 14 amino acids. Germline V CDR1 and CDR2: DFQATT, SNEGSKA (reference sequence). Here the CDR3 reads CSAGDLWNTGELFF. CDR3 bases: TGCAGTGCTGGAGATCTATGGAACACCGGGGAGCTGTTTTTT.

The chain combines TRBV4-1 with TRBJ2-3; 7 positions match TRBD2. After removal of 1 base from V and 9 bases from J, the junction contained 13 bases not matched to a gene. Germline V lookup: CDR1 MGHRA, CDR2 YSYEKL. This CDR3 has 16 residues. In DNA, the CDR3 is TGCGCCAGCAGCCAAGGGCCAGCGGGGCAACTAAGAACGCAGTATTTT. Translation gives CASSQGPAGQLRTQYF.

The sample holds a few counts of this clonotype. The J gene is TRBJ2-2, the V gene TRBV14; TRBD1 aligns across 7 bases. CDR3 length equals 13 residues. Germline V gene data show CDR1 as SGHDN and CDR2 as FVKESK. The V and J ends lost 6 bases and 6 bases, in that order; junction bases with no gene match: 4. CDR3 in amino acids: CASRVDRAGELFF. The CDR3 coding sequence is TGTGCCAGCAGAGTCGACAGGGCCGGGGAGCTGTTTTTT.

The chain has TRBV20-1 and TRBJ1-5; 8 bases are a match to TRBD1. This CDR3 region has 14 residues. The trim removed 5 bases at V and 5 bases at J, leaving 8 bases unmatched. Germline loops: CDR1 DFQATT, CDR2 SNEGSKA (reference sequence). CDR3 nucleotide sequence: TGCAGTGCTTGGACAGGGAAAGAACATCAGCCCCAGCATTTT. Its translation: CSAWTGKEHQPQHF.

This chain uses TRBV20-1 with TRBJ2-7, with 10 bases fitting TRBD2. The germline CDR1 and CDR2 sequences are DFQATT and SNEGSKA (reference sequence). The J segment lost 5 bases and the V segment lost 6 bases, leaving 10 bases of the junction unmatched. The CDR3 is 14 residues long. The CDR3 DNA sequence: TGCAGTGCCAGGTCGGCTAGCGGGAGTGACGAGCAGTACTTC. Protein: CSARSASGSDEQYF.

This clonotype was observed a few times. This chain links TRBV18 with TRBJ1-5; no clear D gene. CDR3 length equals 14 residues. Trimming took off 4 bases at V and 5 bases at J, with 12 bases between the two ends. Germline CDR1 and CDR2: KGHSH and LQKENI. The CDR3 nucleotides are TGTGCCAGCTCACGCCGGGAATTTGATCAGCCCCAGCATTTT. It is translated as CASSRREFDQPQHF.

This clonotype was observed a few times. This rearrangement joins TRBV7-3 to TRBJ2-2, with 14 positions matching TRBD2. The CDR3 totals 19 residues. J lost 0 bases, V lost 5 bases, and 8 bases had no gene match. CDR1 is SGHTA, CDR2 FQGTGA, per germline. CDR3 coding DNA: TGTGCCAGCAGCCCGCGGGGACTAGCGGGAGCCCCGAACACCGGGGAGCTGTTTTTT. Translation: CASSPRGLAGAPNTGELFF.

This clonotype was seen ten or more times. The chain links TRBV5-1 to TRBJ2-7; possible D gene TRBD2, 5 bases. CDR3 length equals 14 residues. The germline V and J ends were trimmed by 0 bases and 7 bases, with 14 bases remaining between them. Germline V gives CDR1 SGHRS, CDR2 YFSETQ. The chain's CDR3 is CASSLGLTVREQYF. Written as DNA, the CDR3 is TGCGCCAGCAGCTTGGGACTAACCGTGAGGGAGCAGTACTTC.

The chain has TRBV12-3 or TRBV12-4 and TRBJ2-7; tentatively, D is TRBD1 (6 bases). The CDR3 loop spans 13 amino acids. The V and J ends lost 6 bases and 0 bases respectively, with 9 bases between them. CDR3 residues: CASRMDSSYEQYF. The CDR3 region has the DNA TGTGCCAGCAGAATGGACAGCTCCTACGAGCAGTACTTC.

This clonotype appeared a few times. The chain is built from TRBV29-1 and TRBJ2-3; a possible D gene is TRBD2 (5 bases). CDR1 and CDR2 (germline): SQVTM, ANQGSEA. The CDR3 has 15 amino acids. V was pared by 4 bases and J by 4 bases, with 18 bases between. DNA for the CDR3: TGCAGCGTTGGGGTAACTGGGGATAGCGCAGATACGCAGTATTTT. Its protein is CSVGVTGDSADTQYF.

This clonotype was picked up many times. The chain links TRBV3-1 to TRBJ2-1; no clear D. There are 12 residues in the CDR3. Germline-derived CDR1 and CDR2 are LGHDT and YNNKEL (reference sequence). Trimming removed 1 base at V and 9 bases at J, with 7 bases between. The CDR3 reads CASSQAESEQFF. The CDR3 nucleotides are TGTGCCAGCAGCCAAGCTGAGAGTGAGCAGTTCTTC.

V is TRBV5-6 and J is TRBJ2-1; unclear D gene. The CDR3 runs 15 residues. V was pared by 4 bases and J by 4 bases, with 15 bases between. The germline V gene has CDR1 SGHDT and CDR2 YYEEEE. The CDR3 bases are TGTGCCAGCAGCCCCGGGCTAGTTCGGTACAATGAGCAGTTCTTC. Its protein is CASSPGLVRYNEQFF.

The chain links TRBV5-6 to TRBJ1-5; D gene uncertain. Germline loops: CDR1 SGHDT, CDR2 YYEEEE. V was cut by 3 bases and J by 3 bases, with 16 bases left in between. The CDR3 runs 16 residues. CDR3 sequence: CASSSIRGPVNQPQHF. In DNA form, the CDR3 reads TGTGCCAGCAGCTCGATTAGAGGGCCGGTCAATCAGCCCCAGCATTTT.

This clonotype was found a few times. The V call is TRBV5-1, the J call TRBJ1-2, with a weak D call TRBD1 (6 bases). This CDR3 comprises 14 residues. Deletions cut 1 base from V and 4 bases from J, with 11 bases between. CDR1 is SGHRS, CDR2 YFSETQ, per germline. DNA for the CDR3: TGCGCCAGCAGCTTGCAGGGGAGAGGCTATGGCTACACCTTC. This sequence encodes CASSLQGRGYGYTF.

The chain couples TRBV11-2 to TRBJ2-5, with 11 bases fitting TRBD2. The V and J ends lost 3 bases and 3 bases, in that order; junction bases with no gene match: 12. Looked up from germline, CDR1 is SGHAT and CDR2 is FQNNGV. The CDR3 extends over 18 amino acids. The CDR3 region is CASSFGALSSGRKETQYF. CDR3 DNA: TGTGCCAGCAGCTTCGGAGCTCTTTCTAGCGGGAGGAAAGAGACCCAGTACTTC.